This T cell receptor beta chain was obtained from a study of T cell repertoires in cytomegalovirus infection. Whole-study findings and limits: HLA-C-restricted CMV-specific TCR beta clonotypes were dominant in the ex vivo response. Using cumulative public TCR beta family frequency, the authors identified those who carried CMV together with the relevant HLA.

TCRdb recomputed calls from the reads with MiXCR, one row per CDR3 protein. This table holds about 740,000 distinct CDR3 sequences, 35% to 40% found once. About this clonotype: Its matching antigen is unknown.

Trimming removed 5 bases from V and 0 bases from J, with 16 bases in between. The CDR3 spans 17 residues. CDR1 and CDR2 (germline): SNHLY, FYNNEI. The sequencing input was PBMCs. This sequence was found in a human donor in good health (CMV status not recorded). Some clones in this sample may be carry-over from other donors' samples. The gene calls are TRBV2 and TRBJ1-4; D remains ambiguous. CDR3 sequence: CASSPPDWDATNEKLFF. The CDR3, as DNA: TGTGCCAGCAGTCCCCCCGATTGGGATGCAACTAATGAAAAACTGTTTTTT.